The 26 T cell receptor beta chains reported below all come from one sample, sequenced in a study of shared clonotypes between healthy human individuals (dated by TCRdb to the early 2020s). Library prep was done by the immunoSEQ multiplex PCR assay. TCRdb limited this immuneACCESS table to in-frame rearrangements with V and J called. A share of clones is missing; checked studies link under half to unresolved V genes, and the rest is unexplained. In all, the sample holds about 980,000 clones, and over 75% of those were seen once. The top ten hold approximately 1.5% of the sample. Input material: memory CD4+ T cells sorted from blood. Reading the label with the study, this specimen's cell subset or site is: CD45RA-negative fraction. The receptors derive from a man aged 18 to 30 in good health.

The chain links TRBV30 to TRBJ2-1; 10 nucleotides match TRBD2. CDR3 length equals 14 residues. Germline lookup yields CDR1 GTSNPN and CDR2 SVGIG (reference sequence). Germline trimming cut 5 bases from V and 6 bases from J; bases unmatched to any gene: 7. CDR3: CAWAPGTSVNEQFF. Written as DNA, the CDR3 is TGTGCCTGGGCCCCCGGGACTAGCGTCAATGAGCAGTTCTTC.

This clone is a singleton in its sample. The rearrangement links TRBV2 to TRBJ1-2, with a possible D match to TRBD1 (5 bases). CDR3 size: 14 residues. Germline values: CDR1 SNHLY, CDR2 FYNNEI. V lost 1 base to trimming and J lost 3 bases, with 9 bases between them. This CDR3 is CASSEGGSYYGYTF. The CDR3, as DNA: TGTGCCAGCAGTGAAGGGGGCAGCTACTATGGCTACACCTTC.

The table lists this clone with a few counts. The chain couples TRBV9 to TRBJ1-4; possible D gene TRBD1, 5 bases. This CDR3 is 16 amino acids long. CDR1 SGDLS and CDR2 YYNGEE come from the germline V gene. Trimming shortened V by 4 bases and J by 5 bases, and 18 bases separated the two germline ends. CDR3 amino acids: CASSPGGPGRNEKLFF. In DNA form, the CDR3 reads TGTGCCAGCAGCCCCGGAGGGCCAGGGAGGAATGAAAAACTGTTTTTT.

The V gene is TRBV14, the J gene TRBJ2-3, with 9 bases matching TRBD2. In germline, CDR1 is SGHDN, CDR2 FVKESK. V lost 7 bases to trimming and J lost 0 bases; unmatched junction nucleotides: 2. The CDR3 is 14 residues long. The CDR3 loop is CASTSGISTDTQYF. CDR3 sequence (DNA): TGTGCCAGCACTAGCGGGATTAGCACAGATACGCAGTATTTT.

This sequence joins TRBV27 and TRBJ1-6; TRBD1 is a possible D gene (5 bases). The CDR3 is 15 residues long. The V and J ends lost 3 bases and 8 bases respectively, with 14 bases between them. The germline V gene encodes CDR1 MNHEY and CDR2 SMNVEV (reference sequence). The CDR3 DNA sequence: TGTGCCAGCAGTTTCCAAGGCAGGGAATATTCACCCCTCCACTTT. This gives the protein CASSFQGREYSPLHF.

This sequence joins TRBV19 and TRBJ1-6, with 10 bases identical to TRBD1. The CDR3 extends over 19 amino acids. With V trimmed by 1 base and J by 0 bases, 6 bases remained unmatched. Germline CDR1 reads LNHDA; CDR2 reads SQIVND (reference sequence). The CDR3 sequence is CASSIGQGATSSYNSPLHF. The CDR3 DNA reads TGTGCCAGTAGTATAGGACAGGGGGCAACATCCTCCTATAATTCACCCCTCCACTTT. Based on the CDR3 plus reference TRBV19 and TRBJ1-6, the full variable domain is DGGITQSPKYLFRKEGQNVTLSCEQNLNHDAMYWYRQDPGQGLRLIYYSQIVNDFQKGDIAEGYSVSREKKESFPLTVTSAQKNPTAFYLCASSIGQGATSSYNSPLHFGNGTRLTVT.

This clone was observed many times. The V gene is TRBV2, the J gene TRBJ2-1, with D perhaps TRBD2 (5 bases). The germline V gene encodes CDR1 SNHLY and CDR2 FYNNEI. The V end was cut by 7 bases, the J end by 7 bases, with 17 bases between. This CDR3 has 14 residues. The CDR3 region is CASTKEASRNEQFF. The CDR3, as DNA: TGTGCCAGCACCAAGGAGGCAAGCAGAAATGAGCAGTTCTTC.

Comment on this clone: The sample carries other DNA sequences with the same CDR3. The chain combines TRBV27 with TRBJ1-6; TRBD1 is a possible D gene (5 bases). V gave up 3 bases and J gave up 7 bases, with 10 bases separating them. CDR3 size: 14 residues. CDR1 MNHEY and CDR2 SMNVEV come from the germline V gene (reference sequence). In DNA, the CDR3 is TGTGCCAGCAGTTTGAGGCAGGGCAATTCACCCCTCCACTTT. Its translation is CASSLRQGNSPLHF.

Points on this clone: Other nucleotide sequences in the sample specify the same CDR3. CDR3 amino acids: CASSLALAGGQETQYF. The CDR3 coding sequence is TGTGCCAGCAGCTTGGCGCTAGCGGGAGGACAGGAGACCCAGTACTTC. The chain employs TRBV5-5 and TRBJ2-5; 11 positions agree with TRBD2. J was trimmed by 5 bases and V by 0 bases; bases with no gene match: 6. The germline V gene encodes CDR1 SGHKS and CDR2 YYEKEE (reference sequence). This CDR3 region has 16 residues.

The V and J genes are TRBV6-5 and TRBJ1-5, with a possible D match to TRBD1 (5 bases). The CDR3 has 13 amino acids. V was pared by 5 bases and J by 4 bases, with 9 bases between. The V gene's germline CDR1 is MNHEY and CDR2 SVGAGI. The CDR3 region has the DNA TGTGCCAGCAGTAGGGGCGGAAATCAGCCCCAGCATTTT. As protein: CASSRGGNQPQHF.

This chain joins TRBV11-1 and TRBJ2-3; D remains ambiguous. There are 13 residues in the CDR3. Germline lookup yields CDR1 SGHAT and CDR2 FQDESV (reference sequence). The CDR3 region has the DNA TGTGCTCCCAGCCGTGCCGGTGGAGATACGCAGTATTTT. Its protein product is CAPSRAGGDTQYF.

The chain couples TRBV11-2 to TRBJ1-6, with D uncertain. Per the germline V gene, CDR1 is SGHAT and CDR2 is FQNNGV. Trimming took off 0 bases at V and 9 bases at J, with 9 bases between the two ends. The CDR3 has 14 residues. CDR3 sequence reads: CASSLDDGSSPLHF. The CDR3, as DNA: TGTGCCAGCAGCTTAGATGACGGATCTTCACCCCTCCACTTT.

The rearrangement links TRBV5-1 to TRBJ2-7; TRBD1 aligns across 7 bases. The CDR3 contains 15 residues. The germline gives CDR1 SGHRS, CDR2 YFSETQ. With 0 bases clipped from V and 3 bases from J, the junction kept 6 bases outside the gene matches. The CDR3 loop is CASSLALGGSYEQYF. For the CDR3, the DNA is TGCGCCAGCAGCTTGGCGTTAGGGGGCAGCTACGAGCAGTACTTC. Full variable domain (outside the CDR3, taken from reference TRBV5-1 and TRBJ2-7): KAGVTQTPRYLIKTRGQQVTLSCSPISGHRSVSWYQQTPGQGLQFLFEYFSETQRNKGNFPGRFSGRQFSNSRSEMNVSTLELGDSALYLCASSLALGGSYEQYFGPGTRLTVT.

The chain uses TRBV19 and TRBJ1-2; possibly TRBD1 for D (6 bases). This CDR3 has 12 residues. Trimming took off 9 bases at V and 2 bases at J, with 10 bases between the two ends. CDR1 and CDR2 from the germline V gene are LNHDA and SQIVND (reference sequence). CDR3: CARHRANYGYTF. For the CDR3, the DNA is TGTGCCAGGCACAGGGCCAACTATGGCTACACCTTC.

This sequence joins TRBV7-2 and TRBJ2-5; D unresolved. With 5 bases removed from V and 3 bases from J, the gap between germline ends came to 16 bases. The CDR3 length is 15 residues. Germline CDR1 is SGHTA and CDR2 is FQGNSA. CDR3 nucleotide sequence: TGTGCCAGCAGCCCTGGTCGTGGATTTGAAGAGACCCAGTACTTC. Translating it yields CASSPGRGFEETQYF.

In DNA form, the CDR3 reads TGTGCCAGCAGCCTAGGGCAAGGGATGGGCACTGAAGCTTTCTTT. This sequence encodes CASSLGQGMGTEAFF. The chain recombines TRBV2 with TRBJ1-1; D unresolved. From germline, CDR1 is SNHLY and CDR2 FYNNEI. Deletions cut 6 bases from V and 4 bases from J, with 18 bases between. This CDR3 is 15 amino acids long. Drawing the rest from reference TRBV2 and TRBJ1-1, the complete variable domain is EPEVTQTPSHQVTQMGQEVILRCVPISNHLYFYWYRQILGQKVEFLVSFYNNEISEKSEIFDDQFSVERPDGSNFTLKIRSTKLEDSAMYFCASSLGQGMGTEAFFGQGTRLTVV.

The chain couples TRBV27 to TRBJ1-6; 10 nucleotides agree with TRBD1. V dropped 3 bases and J dropped 10; count of bases not matched to a gene: 3. Germline V gene data show CDR1 as MNHEY and CDR2 as SMNVEV (reference sequence). The CDR3 has 14 residues. The CDR3 DNA reads TGTGCCAGCAGTTTTGGACAGGGGGGATCACCCCTCCACTTT. This gives the protein CASSFGQGGSPLHF.

The CDR3 sequence: CASSEAPGGRTGELFF. CDR3 nucleotides: TGTGCCAGCAGTGAAGCACCAGGGGGCCGTACCGGGGAGCTGTTTTTT. V usage is TRBV2 and J usage is TRBJ2-2; 8 bases fit TRBD1. The J segment lost 5 bases and the V segment lost 0 bases, leaving 5 bases of the junction unmatched. This CDR3 spans 16 amino acids. The V gene's germline CDR1 is SNHLY and CDR2 FYNNEI.

There are a few counts of this clone. The CDR3 protein is CASSLGLLGGGYTF. CDR3 in DNA: TGTGCCAGCAGCCTCGGACTCCTGGGAGGGGGCTACACCTTC. The chain uses TRBV5-6 and TRBJ1-2; the D is unclear. V lost 4 bases to trimming and J lost 8 bases, with 18 bases between them. This CDR3 has 14 amino acids. Germline CDR1 and CDR2: SGHDT and YYEEEE.

The chain employs TRBV10-3 and TRBJ2-7; possible D gene TRBD2, 5 bases. Germline V gives CDR1 ENHRY, CDR2 SYGVKD. The CDR3 length is 11 residues. V dropped 9 bases and J dropped 4 bases, with 10 bases sitting between them. The CDR3 coding sequence is TGTGCCATTGGCGGCGGGTACGAGCAGTACTTC. It specifies CAIGGGYEQYF.

A few counts support this clone. The chain joins TRBV18 to TRBJ1-6; possibly TRBD1 for D (5 bases). Trimming stripped 1 base from V and 10 bases from J, with 11 bases between. The V gene's germline CDR1 is KGHSH and CDR2 LQKENI. The CDR3 spans 14 residues. The CDR3 here is CASSPLGEGSPLHF. CDR3 nucleotide sequence: TGTGCCAGCTCACCACTAGGGGAAGGCTCACCCCTCCACTTT.

This clone was counted ten times or more. An end of the junction does not agree with germline; a read error may underlie this. This chain's CDR3 is CASGEGQGMSTDTQYF. CDR3 sequence (DNA): TGTGCCAGCGGTGAAGGACAGGGAATGAGCACAGATACGCAGTATTTT. The rearrangement links TRBV2 to TRBJ2-3; 8 bases align to TRBD1. This CDR3 region has 16 residues. Germline V gene sequence: CDR1 SNHLY, CDR2 FYNNEI.

In its sample, this clone was seen a few times. The chain recombines TRBV11-2 with TRBJ2-1; the match to TRBD2 covers 11 bases. Trimming removed 3 bases from V and 1 base from J; junction bases left unmatched: 5. The CDR3 is 17 residues long. The germline gives CDR1 SGHAT, CDR2 FQNNGV. DNA for the CDR3: TGTGCCAGCAGCTTGCTAGCGGGGGGTGCATCCTACAATGAGCAGTTCTTC. This codes for CASSLLAGGASYNEQFF.

Points on this clone: A much larger clone lies a single base off, so this may be a read error. The V and J genes are TRBV5-5 and TRBJ1-1; no clear D. Trimming shortened V by 2 bases and J by 1 base, and 6 bases separated the two germline ends. This CDR3 has 13 residues. The germline CDR1 and CDR2 sequences are SGHKS and YYEKEE (reference sequence). This chain's CDR3 is CASSLGRNTEAFF. The CDR3 DNA is TGTGCCAGCAGCTTAGGACGGAACACTGAAGCTTTCTTT.

As regards this clone: The sample contains more than one DNA sequence encoding this CDR3. This chain uses TRBV18 with TRBJ2-5; D ambiguous. CDR1 and CDR2 from the germline V gene are KGHSH and LQKENI. CDR3 length equals 14 residues. The ends were cut back, 0 bases at V and 5 bases at J, with 10 bases in the middle. The CDR3 protein is CASSPPPGRETQYF. In DNA form, the CDR3 reads TGTGCCAGCTCACCACCTCCAGGTCGGGAGACCCAGTACTTC.

This chain joins TRBV6-6 and TRBJ1-6, with no clear D. Germline lookup yields CDR1 MNHNY and CDR2 SVGAGI (reference sequence). Trimming shortened V by 2 bases and J by 9 bases, and 14 bases separated the two germline ends. This CDR3 comprises 15 residues. The CDR3 loop reads CASSYVRGTGSPLHF. The DNA for the CDR3 is TGTGCCAGCAGTTACGTCCGAGGAACCGGTTCACCCCTCCACTTT.